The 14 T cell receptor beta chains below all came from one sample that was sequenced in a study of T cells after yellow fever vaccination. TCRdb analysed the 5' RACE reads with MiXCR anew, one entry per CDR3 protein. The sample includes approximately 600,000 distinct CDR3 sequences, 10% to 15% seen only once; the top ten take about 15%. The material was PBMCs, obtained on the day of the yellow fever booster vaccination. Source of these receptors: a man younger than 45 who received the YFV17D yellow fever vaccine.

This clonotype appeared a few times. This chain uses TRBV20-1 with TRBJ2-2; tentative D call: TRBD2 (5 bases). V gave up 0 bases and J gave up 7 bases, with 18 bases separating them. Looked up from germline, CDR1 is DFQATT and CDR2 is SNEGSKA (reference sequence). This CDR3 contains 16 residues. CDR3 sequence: CSARDELEGLGGELFF. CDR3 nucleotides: TGCAGTGCTAGAGATGAACTAGAAGGCTTGGGCGGGGAGCTGTTTTTT.

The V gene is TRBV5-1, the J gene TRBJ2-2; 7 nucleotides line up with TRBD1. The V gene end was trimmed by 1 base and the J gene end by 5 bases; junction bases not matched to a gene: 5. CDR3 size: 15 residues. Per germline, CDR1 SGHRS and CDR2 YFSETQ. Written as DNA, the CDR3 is TGCGCCAGCAGCTTGACAGGGGCTTGGACCGGGGAGCTGTTTTTT. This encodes CASSLTGAWTGELFF.

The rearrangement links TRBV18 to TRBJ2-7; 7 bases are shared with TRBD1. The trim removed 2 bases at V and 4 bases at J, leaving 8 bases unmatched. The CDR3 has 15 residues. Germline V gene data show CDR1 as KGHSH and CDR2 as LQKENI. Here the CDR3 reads CASSPERGLGYEQYF. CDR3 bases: TGTGCCAGCTCACCAGAGAGGGGGCTCGGATACGAGCAGTACTTC.

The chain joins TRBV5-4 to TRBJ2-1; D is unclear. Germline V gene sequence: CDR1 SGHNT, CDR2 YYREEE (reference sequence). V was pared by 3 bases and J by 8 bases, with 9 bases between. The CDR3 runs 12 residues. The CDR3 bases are TGTGCCAGCAGCTGGAGACCCGATGAGCAGTTCTTC. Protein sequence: CASSWRPDEQFF. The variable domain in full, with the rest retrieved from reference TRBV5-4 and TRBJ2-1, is ETGVTQSPTHLIKTRGQQVTLRCSSQSGHNTVSWYQQALGQGPQFIFQYYREEENGRGNFPPRFSGLQFPNYSSELNVNALELDDSALYLCASSWRPDEQFFGPGTRLTVL.

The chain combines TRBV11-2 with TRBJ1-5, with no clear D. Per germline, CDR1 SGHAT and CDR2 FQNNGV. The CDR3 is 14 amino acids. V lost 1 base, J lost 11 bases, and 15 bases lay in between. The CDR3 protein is CASSLAGSSSAQHF. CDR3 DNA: TGTGCCAGCAGCTTAGCCGGGTCGAGTTCGGCCCAGCATTTT. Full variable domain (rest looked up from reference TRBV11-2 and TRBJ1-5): EAGVAQSPRYKIIEKRQSVAFWCNPISGHATLYWYQQILGQGPKLLIQFQNNGVVDDSQLPKDRFSAERLKGVDSTLKIQPAKLEDSAVYLCASSLAGSSSAQHFGDGTRLSIL.

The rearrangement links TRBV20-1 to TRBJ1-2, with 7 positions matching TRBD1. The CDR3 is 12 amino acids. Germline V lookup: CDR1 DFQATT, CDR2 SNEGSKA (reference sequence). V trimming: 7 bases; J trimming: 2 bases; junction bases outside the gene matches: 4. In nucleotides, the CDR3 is TGCAGTGGCGGGACAGACAACTATGGCTACACCTTC. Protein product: CSGGTDNYGYTF.

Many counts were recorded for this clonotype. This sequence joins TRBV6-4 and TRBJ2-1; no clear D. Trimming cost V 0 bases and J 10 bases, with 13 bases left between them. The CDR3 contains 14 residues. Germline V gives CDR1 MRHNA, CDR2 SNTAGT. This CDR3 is CASSDSIETGEQFF. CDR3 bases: TGTGCCAGCAGTGACTCAATAGAGACTGGGGAGCAGTTCTTC.

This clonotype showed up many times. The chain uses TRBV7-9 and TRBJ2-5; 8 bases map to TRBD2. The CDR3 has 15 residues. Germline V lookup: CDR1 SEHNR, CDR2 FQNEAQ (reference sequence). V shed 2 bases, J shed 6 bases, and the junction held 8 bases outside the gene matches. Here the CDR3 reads CASSLPPGLEQTQYF. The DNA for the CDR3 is TGTGCCAGCAGCTTACCACCGGGACTAGAACAGACCCAGTACTTC.

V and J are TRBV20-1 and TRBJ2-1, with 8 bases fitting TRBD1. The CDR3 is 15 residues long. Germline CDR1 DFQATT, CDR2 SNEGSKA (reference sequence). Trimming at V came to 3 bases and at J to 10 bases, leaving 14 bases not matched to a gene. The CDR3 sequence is CSASQSGGSPKEQFF. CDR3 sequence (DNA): TGCAGTGCTAGTCAGTCAGGGGGCTCCCCAAAGGAGCAGTTCTTC.

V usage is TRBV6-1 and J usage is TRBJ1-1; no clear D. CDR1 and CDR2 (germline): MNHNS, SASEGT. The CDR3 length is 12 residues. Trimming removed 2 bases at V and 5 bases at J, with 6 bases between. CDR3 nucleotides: TGTGCCAGCAGTGAACACAAAACTGAAGCTTTCTTT. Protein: CASSEHKTEAFF.

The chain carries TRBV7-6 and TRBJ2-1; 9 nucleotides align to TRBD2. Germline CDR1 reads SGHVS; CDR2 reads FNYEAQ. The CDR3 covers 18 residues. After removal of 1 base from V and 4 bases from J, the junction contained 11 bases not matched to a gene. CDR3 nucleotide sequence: TGTGCCAGCAGCTTAGTATGGACTAGCGAAAAGAATTACAATGAGCAGTTCTTC. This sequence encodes CASSLVWTSEKNYNEQFF.

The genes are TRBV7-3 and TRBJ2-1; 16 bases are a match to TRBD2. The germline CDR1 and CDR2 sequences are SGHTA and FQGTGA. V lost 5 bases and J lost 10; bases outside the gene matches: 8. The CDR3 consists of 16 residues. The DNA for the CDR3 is TGTGCCAGCAGCCAAGGGGGACTAGCGGGAGGGGGGGAGCAGTTCTTC. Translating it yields CASSQGGLAGGGEQFF.

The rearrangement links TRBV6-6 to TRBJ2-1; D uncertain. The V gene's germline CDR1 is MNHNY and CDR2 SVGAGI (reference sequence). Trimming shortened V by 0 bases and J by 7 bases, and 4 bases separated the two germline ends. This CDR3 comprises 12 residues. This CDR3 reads CASSYSMNEQFF. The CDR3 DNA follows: TGTGCCAGCAGTTACTCGATGAATGAGCAGTTCTTC.

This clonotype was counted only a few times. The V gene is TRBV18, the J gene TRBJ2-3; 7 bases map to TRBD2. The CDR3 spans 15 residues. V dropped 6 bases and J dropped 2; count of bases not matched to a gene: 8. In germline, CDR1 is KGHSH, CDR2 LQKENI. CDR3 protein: CASSQGLEYTDTQYF. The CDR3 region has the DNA TGTGCCAGCTCTCAAGGACTAGAATACACAGATACGCAGTATTTT.